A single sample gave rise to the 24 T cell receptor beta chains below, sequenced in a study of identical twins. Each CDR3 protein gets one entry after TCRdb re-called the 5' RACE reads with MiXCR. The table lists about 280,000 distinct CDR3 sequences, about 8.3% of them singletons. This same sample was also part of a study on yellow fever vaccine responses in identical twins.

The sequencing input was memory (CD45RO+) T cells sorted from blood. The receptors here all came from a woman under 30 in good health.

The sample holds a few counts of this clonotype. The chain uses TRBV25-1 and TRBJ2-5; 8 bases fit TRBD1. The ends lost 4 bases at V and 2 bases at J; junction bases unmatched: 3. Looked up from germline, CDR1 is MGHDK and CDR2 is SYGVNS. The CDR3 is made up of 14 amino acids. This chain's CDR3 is CASSATGAQETQYF. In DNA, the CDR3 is TGTGCCAGCAGTGCGACAGGGGCACAAGAGACCCAGTACTTC.

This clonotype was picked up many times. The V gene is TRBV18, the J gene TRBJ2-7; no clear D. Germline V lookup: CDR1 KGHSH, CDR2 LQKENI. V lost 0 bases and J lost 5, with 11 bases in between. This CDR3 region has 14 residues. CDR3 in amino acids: CASSPPRDRHEQYF. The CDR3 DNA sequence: TGTGCCAGCTCACCACCAAGGGATCGGCACGAGCAGTACTTC.

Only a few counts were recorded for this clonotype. The CDR3 spells CASSLESGPPSNEQFF. The CDR3 DNA sequence: TGTGCCAGCAGCTTAGAATCAGGCCCCCCAAGCAATGAGCAGTTCTTC. The J gene is TRBJ2-1, the V gene TRBV11-3, with D unclear. Trimming left V 0 bases short and J 6 bases short, with 15 bases between. Germline V gene data show CDR1 as SGHNT and CDR2 as YENEEA. The CDR3 is 16 residues long.

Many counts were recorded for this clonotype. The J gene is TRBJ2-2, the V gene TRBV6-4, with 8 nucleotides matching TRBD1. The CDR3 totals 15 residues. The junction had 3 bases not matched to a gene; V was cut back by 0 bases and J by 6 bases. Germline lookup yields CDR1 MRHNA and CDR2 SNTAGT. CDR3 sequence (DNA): TGTGCCAGCAGTGACTCGACAGGGGCAGCCGGGGAGCTGTTTTTT. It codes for CASSDSTGAAGELFF.

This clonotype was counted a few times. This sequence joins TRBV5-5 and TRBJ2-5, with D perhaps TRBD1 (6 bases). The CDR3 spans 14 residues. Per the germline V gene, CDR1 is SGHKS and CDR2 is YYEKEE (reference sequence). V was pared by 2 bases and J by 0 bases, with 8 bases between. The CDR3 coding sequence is TGTGCCAGCAGCTTACAGGGAAACCAAGAGACCCAGTACTTC. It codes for CASSLQGNQETQYF.

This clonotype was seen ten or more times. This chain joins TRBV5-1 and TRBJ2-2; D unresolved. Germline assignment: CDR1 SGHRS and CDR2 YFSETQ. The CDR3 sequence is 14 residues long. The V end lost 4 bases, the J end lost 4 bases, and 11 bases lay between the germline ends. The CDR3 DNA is TGCGCCAGCAGCCCTTGGACCAGCACCGGGGAGCTGTTTTTT. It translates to CASSPWTSTGELFF. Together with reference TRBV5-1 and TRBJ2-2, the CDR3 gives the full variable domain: KAGVTQTPRYLIKTRGQQVTLSCSPISGHRSVSWYQQTPGQGLQFLFEYFSETQRNKGNFPGRFSGRQFSNSRSEMNVSTLELGDSALYLCASSPWTSTGELFFGEGSRLTVL.

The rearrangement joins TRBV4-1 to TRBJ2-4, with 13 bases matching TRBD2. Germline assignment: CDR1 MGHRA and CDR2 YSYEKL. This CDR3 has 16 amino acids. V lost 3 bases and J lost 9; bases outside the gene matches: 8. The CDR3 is CASSQLLAGGGVIQYF. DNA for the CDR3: TGCGCCAGCAGCCAGCTACTAGCGGGAGGGGGTGTCATTCAGTACTTC.

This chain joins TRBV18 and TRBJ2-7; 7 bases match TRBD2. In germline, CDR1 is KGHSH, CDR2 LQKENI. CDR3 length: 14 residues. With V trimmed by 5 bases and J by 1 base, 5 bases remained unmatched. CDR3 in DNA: TGTGCCAGCTCAGAATCGCGGGGGTCCTACGAGCAGTACTTC. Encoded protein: CASSESRGSYEQYF.

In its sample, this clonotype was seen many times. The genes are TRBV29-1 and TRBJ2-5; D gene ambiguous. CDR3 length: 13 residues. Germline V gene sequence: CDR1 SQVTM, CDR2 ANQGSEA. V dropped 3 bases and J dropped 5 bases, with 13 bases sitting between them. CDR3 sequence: CSVEGSTGETQYF. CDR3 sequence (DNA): TGCAGCGTTGAGGGGTCTACTGGTGAGACCCAGTACTTC.

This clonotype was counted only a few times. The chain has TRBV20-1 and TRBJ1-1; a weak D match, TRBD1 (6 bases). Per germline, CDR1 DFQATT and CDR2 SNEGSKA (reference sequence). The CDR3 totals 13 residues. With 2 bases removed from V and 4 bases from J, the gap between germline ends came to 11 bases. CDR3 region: CSARWGRGTEAFF. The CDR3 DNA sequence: TGCAGTGCTAGATGGGGCAGGGGCACTGAAGCTTTCTTT.

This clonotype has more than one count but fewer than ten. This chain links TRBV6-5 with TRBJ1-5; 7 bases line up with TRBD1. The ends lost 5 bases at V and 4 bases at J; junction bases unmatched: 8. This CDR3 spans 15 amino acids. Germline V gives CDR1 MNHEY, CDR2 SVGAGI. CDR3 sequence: CASSSRQGFNQPQHF. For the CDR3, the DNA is TGTGCCAGCAGTAGCCGACAGGGTTTTAATCAGCCCCAGCATTTT.

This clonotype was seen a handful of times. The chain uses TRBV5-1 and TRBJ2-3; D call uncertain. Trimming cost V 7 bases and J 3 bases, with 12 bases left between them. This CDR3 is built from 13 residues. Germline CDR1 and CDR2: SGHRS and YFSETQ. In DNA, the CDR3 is TGCGCCAGCCGAGGTTCAAATACAGATACGCAGTATTTT. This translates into CASRGSNTDTQYF.

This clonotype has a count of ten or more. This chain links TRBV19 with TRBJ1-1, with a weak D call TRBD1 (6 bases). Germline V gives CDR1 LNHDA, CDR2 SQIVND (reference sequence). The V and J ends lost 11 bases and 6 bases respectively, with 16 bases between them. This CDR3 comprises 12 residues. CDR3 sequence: CASQPRGSEAFF. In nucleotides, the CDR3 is TGTGCCTCCCAACCAAGGGGGTCTGAAGCTTTCTTT.

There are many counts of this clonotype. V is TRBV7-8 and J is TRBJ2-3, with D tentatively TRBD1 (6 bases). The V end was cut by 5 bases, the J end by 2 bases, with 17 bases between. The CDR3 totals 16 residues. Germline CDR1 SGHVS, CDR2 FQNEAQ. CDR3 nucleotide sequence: TGTGCCAGCAGCCCCGGACAGATAGTTTTCACAGATACGCAGTATTTT. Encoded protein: CASSPGQIVFTDTQYF.

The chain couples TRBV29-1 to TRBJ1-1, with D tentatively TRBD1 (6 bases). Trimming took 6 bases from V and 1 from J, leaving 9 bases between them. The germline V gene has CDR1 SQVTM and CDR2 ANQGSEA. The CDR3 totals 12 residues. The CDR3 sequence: CSVPGQNTEAFF. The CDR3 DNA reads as TGCAGCGTCCCGGGACAGAACACTGAAGCTTTCTTT.

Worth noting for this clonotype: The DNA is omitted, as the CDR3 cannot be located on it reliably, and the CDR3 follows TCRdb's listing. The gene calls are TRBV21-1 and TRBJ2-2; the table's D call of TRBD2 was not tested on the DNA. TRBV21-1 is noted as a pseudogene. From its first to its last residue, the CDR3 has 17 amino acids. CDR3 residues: CASSSRGYDRTPGSCFF.

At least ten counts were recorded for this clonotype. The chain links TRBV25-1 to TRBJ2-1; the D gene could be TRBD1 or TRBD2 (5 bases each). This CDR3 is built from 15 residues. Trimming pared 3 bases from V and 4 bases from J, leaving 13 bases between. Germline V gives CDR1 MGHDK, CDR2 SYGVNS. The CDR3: CASSERGELYNEQFF. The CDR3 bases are TGTGCCAGCAGTGAGAGGGGCGAGCTTTACAATGAGCAGTTCTTC.

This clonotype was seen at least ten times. The CDR3 DNA follows: TGCAGCGTTGATAGTTCGGGGTCAGATACGCAGTATTTT. It yields the protein CSVDSSGSDTQYF. The chain combines TRBV29-1 with TRBJ2-3, with D maybe TRBD2 (5 bases). This CDR3 region has 13 residues. With 3 bases removed from V and 4 bases from J, the gap between germline ends came to 11 bases. CDR1 and CDR2 (germline): SQVTM, ANQGSEA.

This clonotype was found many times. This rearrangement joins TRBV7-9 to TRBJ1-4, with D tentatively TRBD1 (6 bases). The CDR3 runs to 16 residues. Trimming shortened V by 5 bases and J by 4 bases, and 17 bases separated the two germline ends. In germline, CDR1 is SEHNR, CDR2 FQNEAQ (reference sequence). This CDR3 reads CASSLRGGALNEKLFF. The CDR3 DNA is TGTGCCAGCAGCCTCCGAGGGGGGGCTCTTAATGAAAAACTGTTTTTT.

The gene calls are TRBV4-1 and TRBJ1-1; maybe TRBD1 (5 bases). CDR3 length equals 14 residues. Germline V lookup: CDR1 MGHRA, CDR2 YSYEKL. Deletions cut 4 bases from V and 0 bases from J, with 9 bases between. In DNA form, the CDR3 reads TGCGCCAGCAGCCCTCGACAGATGAACACTGAAGCTTTCTTT. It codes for CASSPRQMNTEAFF.

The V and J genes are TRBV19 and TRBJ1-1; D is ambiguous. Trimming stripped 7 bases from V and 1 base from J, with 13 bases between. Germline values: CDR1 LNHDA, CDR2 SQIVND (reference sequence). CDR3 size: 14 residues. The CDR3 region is CASNREAANTEAFF. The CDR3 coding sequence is TGTGCCAGTAATCGTGAAGCAGCGAACACTGAAGCTTTCTTT.

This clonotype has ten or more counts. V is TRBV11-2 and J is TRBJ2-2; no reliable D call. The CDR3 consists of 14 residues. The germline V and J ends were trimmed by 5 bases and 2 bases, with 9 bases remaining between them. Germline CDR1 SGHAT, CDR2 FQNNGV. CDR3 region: CASSPTGNTGELFF. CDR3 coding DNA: TGTGCCAGCAGCCCCACGGGCAACACCGGGGAGCTGTTTTTT.

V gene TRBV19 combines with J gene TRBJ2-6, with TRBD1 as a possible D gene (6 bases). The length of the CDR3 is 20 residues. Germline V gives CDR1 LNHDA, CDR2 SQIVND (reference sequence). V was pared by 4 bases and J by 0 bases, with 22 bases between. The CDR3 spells CASSTYRAGPTTSGANVLTF. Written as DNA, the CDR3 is TGTGCCAGTAGTACCTACAGGGCAGGTCCCACCACCTCTGGGGCCAACGTCCTGACTTTC.

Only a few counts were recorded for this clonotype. The CDR3 nucleotides are TGTGCCACCAGCAGAGAAGGGAGATCTCAGCCCCAGCATTTT. Its translation is CATSREGRSQPQHF. The V gene is TRBV15, the J gene TRBJ1-5; D gene unclear. V gave up 0 bases and J gave up 6 bases, with 9 bases separating them. Germline CDR1 is LNHNV and CDR2 is YYDKDF (reference sequence). CDR3 length equals 14 residues.